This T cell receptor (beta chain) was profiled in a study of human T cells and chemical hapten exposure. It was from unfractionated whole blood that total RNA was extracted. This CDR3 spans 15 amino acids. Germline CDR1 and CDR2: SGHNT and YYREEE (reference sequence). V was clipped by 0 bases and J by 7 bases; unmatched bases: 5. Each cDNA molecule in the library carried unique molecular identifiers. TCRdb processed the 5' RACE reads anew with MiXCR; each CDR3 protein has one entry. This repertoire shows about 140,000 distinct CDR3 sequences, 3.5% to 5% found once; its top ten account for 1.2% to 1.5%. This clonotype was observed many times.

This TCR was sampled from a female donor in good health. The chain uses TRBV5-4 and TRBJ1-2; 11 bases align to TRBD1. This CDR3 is CASSLVGTGGFGYTF. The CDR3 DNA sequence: TGTGCCAGCAGCTTGGTCGGGACAGGGGGTTTTGGCTACACCTTC.